This paragraph covers one T cell receptor beta chain sequence. Its antigen is not known. This record belongs to a study of Tregs in tolerant kidney transplant recipients. The V and J ends lost 0 bases and 0 bases, in that order; junction bases with no gene match: 19. The germline gives CDR1 GTSNPN, CDR2 SVGIG (reference sequence). This CDR3 contains 20 residues. Here immunoSEQ multiplex PCR was the method, and the copy in TCRdb shows in-frame clones only, minus some. The sample shows over 85,000 clones, approximately 94% of them seen only once. Findings and limits, study-wide: Findings come from small patient numbers and require larger validation.

The TCR was taken from a human donor who received a combined kidney and bone marrow transplant. The sequences come from CD4+ T cells from blood, collected before the transplant. V is TRBV30 and J is TRBJ2-7, with 8 bases matching TRBD1. The CDR3 nucleotides are TGTGCCTGGAGTGTAACGGGCATTGGCAAATACAGGGGGACCTCCTACGAGCAGTACTTC. Translated: CAWSVTGIGKYRGTSYEQYF. Drawing the rest from reference TRBV30 and TRBJ2-7, the complete variable domain is SQTIHQWPATLVQPVGSPLSLECTVEGTSNPNLYWYRQAAGRGLQLLFYSVGIGQISSEVPQNLSASRPQDRQFILSSKKLLLSDSGFYLCAWSVTGIGKYRGTSYEQYFGPGTRLTVT.